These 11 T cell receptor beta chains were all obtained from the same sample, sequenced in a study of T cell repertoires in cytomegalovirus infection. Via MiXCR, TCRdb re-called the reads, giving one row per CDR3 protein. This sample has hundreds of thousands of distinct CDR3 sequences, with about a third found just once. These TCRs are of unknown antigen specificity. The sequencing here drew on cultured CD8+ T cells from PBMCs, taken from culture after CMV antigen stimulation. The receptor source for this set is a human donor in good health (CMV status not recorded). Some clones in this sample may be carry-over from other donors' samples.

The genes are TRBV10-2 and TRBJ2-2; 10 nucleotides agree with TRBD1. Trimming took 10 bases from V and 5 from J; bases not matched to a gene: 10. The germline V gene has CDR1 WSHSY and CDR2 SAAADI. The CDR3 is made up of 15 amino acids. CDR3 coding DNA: TGCGCCACCTTAGGACAGGGGGAGAGAACCGGGGAGCTGTTTTTT. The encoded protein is CATLGQGERTGELFF.

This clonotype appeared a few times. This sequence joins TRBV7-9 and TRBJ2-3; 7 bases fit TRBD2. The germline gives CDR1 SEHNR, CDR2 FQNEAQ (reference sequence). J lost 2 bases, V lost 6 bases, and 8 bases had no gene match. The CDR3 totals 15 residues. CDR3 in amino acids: CASRPPGGYTDTQYF. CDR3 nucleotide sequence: TGTGCCAGCAGACCGCCCGGGGGGTACACAGATACGCAGTATTTT.

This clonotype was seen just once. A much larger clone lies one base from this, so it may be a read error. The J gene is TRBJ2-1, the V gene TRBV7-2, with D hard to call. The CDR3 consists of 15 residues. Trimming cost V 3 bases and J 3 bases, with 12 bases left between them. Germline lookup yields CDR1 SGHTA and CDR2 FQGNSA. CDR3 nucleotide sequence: TGTGCCAGCAGCTTCACCGGGTCCTTCTACAATGAGCAGTTCTTC. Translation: CASSFTGSFYNEQFF.

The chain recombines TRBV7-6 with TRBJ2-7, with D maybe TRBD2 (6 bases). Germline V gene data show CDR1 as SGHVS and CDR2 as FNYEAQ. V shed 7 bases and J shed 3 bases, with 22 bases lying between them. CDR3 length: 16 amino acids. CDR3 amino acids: CASNSLSPGGYYEQYF. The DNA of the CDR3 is TGTGCCAGCAACTCATTATCACCCGGGGGATACTACGAGCAGTACTTC.

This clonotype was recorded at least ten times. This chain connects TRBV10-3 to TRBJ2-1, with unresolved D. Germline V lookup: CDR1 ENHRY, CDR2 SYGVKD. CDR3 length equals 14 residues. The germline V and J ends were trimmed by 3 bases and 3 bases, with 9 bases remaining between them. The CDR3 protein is CAISDPKYYNEQFF. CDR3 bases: TGTGCCATCAGTGACCCCAAGTACTACAATGAGCAGTTCTTC.

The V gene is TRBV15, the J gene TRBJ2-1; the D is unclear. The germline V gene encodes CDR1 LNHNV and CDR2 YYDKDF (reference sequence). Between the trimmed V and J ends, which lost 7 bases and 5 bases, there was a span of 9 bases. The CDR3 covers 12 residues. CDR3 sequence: CATKPDHNEQFF. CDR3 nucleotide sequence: TGTGCCACCAAGCCCGACCACAATGAGCAGTTCTTC.

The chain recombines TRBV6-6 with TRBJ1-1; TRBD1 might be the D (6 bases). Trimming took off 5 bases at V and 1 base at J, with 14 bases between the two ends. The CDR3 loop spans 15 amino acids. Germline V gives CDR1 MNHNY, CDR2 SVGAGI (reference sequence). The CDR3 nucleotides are TGTGCCAGCAGTCCTGATAGGGGGAAGAACACTGAAGCTTTCTTT. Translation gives CASSPDRGKNTEAFF.

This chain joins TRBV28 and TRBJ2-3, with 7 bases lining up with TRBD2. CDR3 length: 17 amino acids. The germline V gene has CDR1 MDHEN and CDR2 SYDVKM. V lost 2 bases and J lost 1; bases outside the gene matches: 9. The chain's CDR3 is CASSLGESGAGTDTQYF. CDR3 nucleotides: TGTGCCAGCAGTTTAGGGGAGAGCGGGGCCGGCACAGATACGCAGTATTTT.

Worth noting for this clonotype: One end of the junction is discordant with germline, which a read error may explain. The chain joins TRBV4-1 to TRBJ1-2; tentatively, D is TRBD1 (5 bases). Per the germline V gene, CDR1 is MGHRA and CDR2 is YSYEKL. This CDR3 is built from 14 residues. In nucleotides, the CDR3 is TGCGCCAACAGCCAAGAGACAGATAACTATGGCTACACCTTC. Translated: CANSQETDNYGYTF.

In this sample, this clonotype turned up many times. CDR3 sequence (DNA): TGTGCCAGCACCTTGGTTTACAATGAGCAGTTCTTC. This codes for CASTLVYNEQFF. J is TRBJ2-1 and V is TRBV12-3 or TRBV12-4; D uncertain. This CDR3 is built from 12 residues. Trimming left V 7 bases short and J 4 bases short, with 8 bases between.

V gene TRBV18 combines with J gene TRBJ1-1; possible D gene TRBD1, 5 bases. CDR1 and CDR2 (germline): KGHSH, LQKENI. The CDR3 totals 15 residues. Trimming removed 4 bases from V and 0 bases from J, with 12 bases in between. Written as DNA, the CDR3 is TGTGCCAGCTCACTTACGGGGACCCTGAACACTGAAGCTTTCTTT. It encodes CASSLTGTLNTEAFF.